This T cell receptor beta chain originates from a study of a mutant IDH1 vaccine in newly diagnosed glioma. Overall study: Of treated patients, around 62% were men and roughly 38% women, averaging roughly 40 years. Visits designated V12 and V13 were conducted at weeks 35 and 47, respectively. Findings of the study overall: Induction of immune responses by the vaccine occurred in 93.3% of patients.

Points on this clone: The antigen is unknown.

Time point indicated: week 47, end of study. What each vaccine dose contained was 300 ug of mutant IDH1 20-mer peptide, accompanied by topical imiquimod. Generated by immunoSEQ multiplex PCR, the TCRdb table keeps only in-frame clones and is missing some. The sample lists around 40,000 clones, 82% occurring once. Sequencing was performed on PBMCs, taken from a glioma patient whose treatment included an IDH1 peptide vaccine. This clonotype was sampled from a young man with glioma. Some clones in this sample may be carry-over from other donors' samples.

The CDR3, as DNA: TGCAGCGTTTCTTCAGGTTTTGATCAGCCCCAGCATTTT. Protein sequence: CSVSSGFDQPQHF. The V gene is TRBV29-1, the J gene TRBJ1-5; no reliable D call. Trimming removed 5 bases from V and 5 bases from J, with 13 bases in between. Germline loops: CDR1 SQVTM, CDR2 ANQGSEA. CDR3 length: 13 residues.